This T cell receptor (beta chain) was obtained from a study of T-cell reconstitution after alpha-beta-depleted transplantation in children. Study-wide results and limits: Diversity and T-cell counts at one year after transplant derived mostly from new T cells.

Unique molecular identifiers featured in how the TCRbeta library was prepared. TCRdb redid the calling of the PCR reads with MiXCR, one entry per CDR3 protein. This sample has 500,000 to 600,000 distinct CDR3 sequences; 25% to 30% occur once, and the top ten carry 30% to 40%. Germline V CDR1 and CDR2: MNHEY, SMNVEV (reference sequence). V was pared by 5 bases and J by 0 bases, with 16 bases of the junction left unmatched. The CDR3 has 20 amino acids. This clonotype was counted only a few times. Its antigen is as yet unknown. The sequencing used PBMCs, collected before TCRalphabeta/CD19-depleted stem cell transplant. The V gene is TRBV27, the J gene TRBJ2-1; TRBD2 agrees at 10 bases. The clonotype comes from a boy younger than two with Wiskott-Aldrich syndrome, due to receive a stem cell transplant. This CDR3 is CASSRLHIRTSGNSYNEQFF. The CDR3 DNA is TGTGCCAGCAGTCGACTCCACATTCGGACTAGCGGAAACTCCTACAATGAGCAGTTCTTC.